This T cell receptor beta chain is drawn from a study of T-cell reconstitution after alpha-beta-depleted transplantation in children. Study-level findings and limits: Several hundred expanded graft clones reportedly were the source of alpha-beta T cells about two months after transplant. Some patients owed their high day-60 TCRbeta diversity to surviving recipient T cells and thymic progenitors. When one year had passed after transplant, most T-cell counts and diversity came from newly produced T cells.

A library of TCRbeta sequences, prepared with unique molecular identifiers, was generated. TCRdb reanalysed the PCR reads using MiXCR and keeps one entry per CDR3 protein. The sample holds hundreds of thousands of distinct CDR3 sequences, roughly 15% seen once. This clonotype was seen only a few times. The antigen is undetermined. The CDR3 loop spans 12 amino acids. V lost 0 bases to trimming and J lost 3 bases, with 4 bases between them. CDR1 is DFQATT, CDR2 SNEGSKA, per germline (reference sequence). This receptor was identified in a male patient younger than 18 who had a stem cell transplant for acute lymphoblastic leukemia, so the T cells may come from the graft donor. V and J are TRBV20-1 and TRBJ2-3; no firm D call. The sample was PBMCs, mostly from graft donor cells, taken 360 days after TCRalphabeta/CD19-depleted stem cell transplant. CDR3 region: CSARERTDTQYF. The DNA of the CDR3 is TGCAGTGCTAGAGAGCGGACAGATACGCAGTATTTT.